This is a list of T cell receptor beta chains from one sample in a study of cytomegalovirus exposure and HLA in healthy donors. The data were produced by immunoSEQ multiplex PCR, yet TCRdb's version contains in-frame clones alone and is incomplete. The table lists about 210,000 clones, around 78% of them singletons. The sequenced material came from PBMCs. These receptors came from a woman between 25 and 40 years old in good health and CMV-seropositive. The CDR3 runs from the conserved cysteine through the conserved F or W. Only part of the rows carry a size: once, few, many, or a class if the clone is expanded.

>.|TRBV7-9
CSSSSRTELNTEAFF
>.|TRBV5-1
CASSYRVQETQYF
>.|TRBV7-9
CASSVIGGASTDTQYF
>.|TRBV14
CASSPTENTEAFF
>once|TRBV28
CASSFGLGGGEKLFF
>.|TRBV27
CASMPGHLRYNYGYTF
>.|TRBV7-9
CASSLYGGIRGPNVLTF
>.|TRBV7-2
CASSGLPQQYEQYF
>.|TRBV5-1
CASSLGARVDNEQFF
>few|TRBV11-2
CASSSLDRGRYEETQYF
>.|TRBV7-2
CASSPRTAGYEPNQPQHF
>.|TRBV2
CASSEFRETQYF
>.|TRBV28
CASSIGTGTNGYTF
>once|TRBV7-3
CASSLTRSNQPQHF
>.|TRBV5-4
CASRQGRATEAFF
>.|TRBV6-1
CASSPQRGNQPQHF
>.|TRBV2
CASSDRSSGNTIYF
>.|TRBV30
CAWTSGRAGETQYF
>.|TRBV19
CASTGTGNGYTF
>few|TRBV7-9
CASSLRASGGVETQYF
>.|TRBV27
CASRLPGLPYNEQFF
>.|TRBV5-4
CASSLQRLETQYF
>once|TRBV10-3
CAISGQGRTDTQYF
>.|TRBV6-5
CASSGGAWNTGELFF
>.|TRBV30
CAWNLGGYNEQFF
>.|TRBV5-1
CASSYLPGQGYEQYF
>.|TRBV29-1
CSATDYRGNTMYF
>.|TRBV19
CASNFQGNSNQPQHF
>.|TRBV27
CASSPDRAPINYGYTF
>.|TRBV9
CASSVDQATEAFF
>.|TRBV14
CASSQSVWTGDLMSSYEQYF
>.|TRBV28
CASRVYQRTELQPQHF
>.|TRBV12-2
CASAGESYGYTF
>.|TRBV2
CASSERSQGGVNGNQPQHF
>.|TRBV19
CASSPSEGSGANVLTF
>.|TRBV2
CASSEFPIRGSYEQYF
>few|TRBV2
CASQGIRTEAFF
>.|TRBV6-6
CASSYGLDTDTQYF
>.|TRBV11-3
CASSLSEISYEQYF
>.|TRBV10-3
CAIRRDGGMFSYEQYF
>.|TRBV28
CASSATGKETQYF
>.|TRBV5-1
CASSYGGIGANVLTF
>.|TRBV11-2
CASSAEGNQPQHF
>.|TRBV4-1
CASSPRTGESYEQYF
>.|TRBV18
CASSPSRDRYNEQFF
>once|TRBV5-6
CASSPGGQGASYEQYF
>.|TRBV6-1
CASSELGLAPPYEQYF
>few|TRBV19
CASSTPPGGGYTF
>.|TRBV5-4
CASSGEEGSTGELFF
>.|TRBV30
CAWNDRGEGYTF
>.|TRBV28
CASSFRLSGEKLFF
>.|TRBV25-1
CASSPGGASNQPQHF
>once|TRBV4-3
CASSQDLRLPTDTQYF
>.|TRBV7-9
CASTLRVGGRDTEAFF
>.|TRBV28
CASSLVGGRYNEQFF
>.|TRBV27
CASSLGDRGIGGELFF
>once|TRBV2
CASSQGLAGMSEQYF